This T cell receptor beta chain was documented in a study of T-cell reconstitution after alpha-beta-depleted transplantation in children. Study-level results: Hyperexpanded clones declined; after one year, newly produced T cells mostly supplied diversity.

This sample's TCRbeta library carried unique molecular identifier barcodes. In TCRdb, the PCR reads were re-called with MiXCR into one record per CDR3 protein. The sample lists 280,000 or so distinct CDR3 sequences, roughly 12% occurring once. This clonotype was detected a few times. The antigen is undetermined. The sequencing here drew on peripheral blood, taken 180 days after TCRalphabeta/CD19-depleted stem cell transplant. The sequence was obtained from a male patient aged 2 to 9 who had a stem cell transplant for chronic granulomatous disease, so the T cells may come from the graft donor.

This chain's CDR3 is CASQRTGSYEQYF. The CDR3, as DNA: TGTGCCAGCCAGCGAACAGGGTCCTACGAGCAGTACTTC. The rearrangement uses TRBV7-9 and TRBJ2-7; D perhaps matches TRBD1 (6 bases). Germline CDR1 reads SEHNR; CDR2 reads FQNEAQ (reference sequence). Trimming removed 8 bases at V and 1 base at J, with 12 bases between. The CDR3 is 13 residues long.